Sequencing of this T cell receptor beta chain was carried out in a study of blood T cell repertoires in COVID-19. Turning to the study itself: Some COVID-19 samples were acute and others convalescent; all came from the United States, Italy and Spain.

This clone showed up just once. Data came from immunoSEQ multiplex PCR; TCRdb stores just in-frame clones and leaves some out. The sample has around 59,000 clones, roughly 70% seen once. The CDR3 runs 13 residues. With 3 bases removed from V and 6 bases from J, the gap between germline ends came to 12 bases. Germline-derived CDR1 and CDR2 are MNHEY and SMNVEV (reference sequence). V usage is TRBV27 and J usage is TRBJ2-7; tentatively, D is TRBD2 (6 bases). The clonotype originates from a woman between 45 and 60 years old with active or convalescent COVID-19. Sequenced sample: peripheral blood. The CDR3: CASSLGLTGEQYF. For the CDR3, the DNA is TGTGCCAGCAGTTTGGGACTTACGGGCGAGCAGTACTTC.